This passage covers 30 T cell receptor beta chains from one sample sequenced in a study of T cell repertoires in cytomegalovirus infection. Via MiXCR, TCRdb re-called the reads, giving one row per CDR3 protein. Of roughly 240,000 distinct CDR3 sequences in the sample, under 8.5% were seen once. The sequencing sample was made of PBMCs. The receptors were sampled from a human donor in good health (CMV status not recorded). Some clones in this sample may be carry-over from other donors' samples.

CDR3 residues: CASSLTGESPLHF. CDR3 DNA sequence: TGTGCCAGCAGCTTAACGGGGGAGTCACCCCTCCACTTT. This chain links TRBV5-4 with TRBJ1-6; TRBD1 is a possible D gene (5 bases). The CDR3 has 13 amino acids. Germline V gives CDR1 SGHNT, CDR2 YYREEE (reference sequence). Trimming cost V 2 bases and J 10 bases, with 10 bases left between them.

Many counts were recorded for this clonotype. At one boundary the junction diverges from the germline segment, which might be a read error. V and J are TRBV6-2 or TRBV6-3 and TRBJ2-2, with 8 positions matching TRBD2. Germline V gene sequence: CDR1 MNHEY, CDR2 SVGEGT. The CDR3 has 14 residues. CDR3 in DNA: TGTGCCAGCAGTAGACTAGCGAAGACCGGGGAGCTGTTTTTT. Its protein is CASSRLAKTGELFF.

This clonotype has ten or more counts. The chain uses TRBV12-3 or TRBV12-4 and TRBJ2-6; D call uncertain. CDR3 size: 17 residues. The V and J ends lost 2 bases and 0 bases respectively, with 11 bases between them. The CDR3 loop is CASSLKQFGSGANVLTF. CDR3 bases: TGTGCCAGCAGTTTAAAGCAATTCGGCTCTGGGGCCAACGTCCTGACTTTC.

The chain is built from TRBV27 and TRBJ1-6, with D perhaps matching TRBD1 (5 bases). V lost 3 bases to trimming and J lost 8 bases, with 14 bases between them. From germline, CDR1 is MNHEY and CDR2 SMNVEV (reference sequence). The CDR3 runs 15 residues. The CDR3: CASSLLGPQDSPLHF. In nucleotides, the CDR3 is TGTGCCAGCAGTTTGCTGGGGCCCCAGGATTCACCCCTCCACTTT.

This clonotype came up many times. This chain links TRBV5-6 with TRBJ2-5; no clear D. Trimming removed 4 bases at V and 2 bases at J, with 18 bases between. The CDR3 extends over 16 amino acids. The germline gives CDR1 SGHDT, CDR2 YYEEEE. CDR3 loop: CASSARHMVTQETQYF. In nucleotides, the CDR3 is TGTGCCAGCAGCGCCAGGCACATGGTTACTCAAGAGACCCAGTACTTC. The variable domain in full, completed from reference TRBV5-6 and TRBJ2-5, reads DAGVTQSPTHLIKTRGQQVTLRCSPKSGHDTVSWYQQALGQGPQFIFQYYEEEERQRGNFPDRFSGHQFPNYSSELNVNALLLGDSALYLCASSARHMVTQETQYFGPGTRLLVL.

This clonotype was counted ten times or more. The genes are TRBV6-2 or TRBV6-3 and TRBJ1-6, with 7 bases aligning to TRBD1. Trimming cost V 0 bases and J 7 bases; bases outside gene matches: 3. Looked up from germline, CDR1 is MNHEY and CDR2 is SVGEGT. CDR3 length equals 15 residues. CDR3 DNA sequence: TGTGCCAGCAGTTACTCGGACAGGTGGAATTCACCCCTCCACTTT. Protein: CASSYSDRWNSPLHF.

This clonotype appeared many times. The rearrangement joins TRBV20-1 to TRBJ1-3, with 7 nucleotides matching TRBD1. In germline, CDR1 is DFQATT, CDR2 SNEGSKA (reference sequence). Unmatched junction bases numbered 5, after V lost 4 bases and J lost 2 bases. CDR3 size: 14 residues. Written as DNA, the CDR3 is TGCAGTGCTATTCCGACAGGGACTGGAAACACCATATATTTT. Translated, it gives CSAIPTGTGNTIYF.

This clonotype was counted many times. The rearrangement uses TRBV20-1 and TRBJ1-1; TRBD1 might be the D (6 bases). Germline V lookup: CDR1 DFQATT, CDR2 SNEGSKA (reference sequence). Between the trimmed V and J ends, which lost 6 bases and 3 bases, there was a span of 11 bases. CDR3 length: 12 residues. CDR3: CSAGRGDTEAFF. CDR3 DNA: TGCAGTGCCGGGAGGGGGGACACTGAAGCTTTCTTT.

This clonotype was observed at least ten times. CDR3: CASSRRTSLSYEQYF. DNA of the CDR3: TGTGCCAGCAGCCGTCGGACTAGCCTCTCCTACGAGCAGTACTTC. This chain joins TRBV6-5 and TRBJ2-7, with 8 positions matching TRBD2. Germline assignment: CDR1 MNHEY and CDR2 SVGAGI. The CDR3 has 15 amino acids. J was trimmed by 0 bases and V by 6 bases; bases with no gene match: 7.

The V call is TRBV27, the J call TRBJ2-3; the D gene is possibly TRBD2 (5 bases). Trimming removed 3 bases from V and 3 bases from J, with 10 bases in between. The CDR3 extends over 14 amino acids. Germline V gene sequence: CDR1 MNHEY, CDR2 SMNVEV (reference sequence). CDR3 sequence reads: CASSFGGLTDTQYF. CDR3 coding DNA: TGTGCCAGCAGTTTTGGCGGGCTGACAGATACGCAGTATTTT.

The chain couples TRBV10-3 to TRBJ1-3; D is undetermined. CDR3 length: 15 amino acids. Per germline, CDR1 ENHRY and CDR2 SYGVKD. V was trimmed by 4 bases and J by 1 base, leaving 11 bases between them. The CDR3 loop is CAISVEWGSGNTIYF. The CDR3 region has the DNA TGTGCCATCAGTGTCGAATGGGGTTCTGGAAACACCATATATTTT.

This clonotype was found many times. The rearrangement joins TRBV6-2 or TRBV6-3 to TRBJ1-1; no clear D gene. This CDR3 comprises 18 residues. The V gene's germline CDR1 is MNHEY and CDR2 SVGEGT. Trimming left V 5 bases short and J 4 bases short, with 26 bases between. The CDR3 spells CASSPWTLTGGRATEAFF. As DNA, the CDR3 is TGTGCCAGCAGTCCTTGGACCCTAACCGGCGGACGTGCCACTGAAGCTTTCTTT.

This clonotype was counted a few times. The chain links TRBV28 to TRBJ2-5; maybe TRBD1 (5 bases). The V and J ends lost 3 bases and 6 bases respectively, with 14 bases between them. The length of the CDR3 is 14 residues. CDR1 is MDHEN and CDR2 is SYDVKM in the germline V gene. CDR3 bases: TGTGCCAGCAGTTTTACAGGCCCCCGAAAGACCCAGTACTTC. Translated, it gives CASSFTGPRKTQYF.

This clonotype was picked up many times. J is TRBJ1-1 and V is TRBV25-1; D is unclear. CDR1 MGHDK and CDR2 SYGVNS come from the germline V gene. This CDR3 region has 16 residues. The V gene lost 2 bases and the J gene lost 0 bases, with 13 bases spanning the gap. CDR3 coding DNA: TGTGCCAGCAGTGAAGAGCTCGGGCAGCTGAACACTGAAGCTTTCTTT. Residues: CASSEELGQLNTEAFF. The whole variable domain, filled in from reference TRBV25-1 and TRBJ1-1, reads EADIYQTPRYLVIGTGKKITLECSQTMGHDKMYWYQQDPGMELHLIHYSYGVNSTEKGDLSSESTVSRIRTEHFPLTLESARPSHTSQYLCASSEELGQLNTEAFFGQGTRLTVV.

This clonotype was recorded many times. The CDR3 here is CASSPRIGSAANEKLFF. CDR3 in DNA: TGTGCCAGCAGCCCGCGAATAGGGAGTGCTGCTAATGAAAAACTGTTTTTT. This chain uses TRBV7-2 with TRBJ1-4, with D unclear. The CDR3 is 17 amino acids. Looked up from germline, CDR1 is SGHTA and CDR2 is FQGNSA. The ends were cut back, 5 bases at V and 3 bases at J, with 19 bases in the middle.

V and J are TRBV20-1 and TRBJ1-3; D remains unclear. The CDR3 covers 11 residues. CDR1 is DFQATT, CDR2 SNEGSKA, per germline (reference sequence). Trimming left V 2 bases short and J 15 bases short, with 14 bases between. The CDR3 loop is CSARSSGSPYF. Written as DNA, the CDR3 is TGCAGTGCTAGATCCTCAGGTTCACCATATTTT.

This clonotype appeared a few times. The V gene is TRBV29-1, the J gene TRBJ1-1, with D possibly TRBD1 on 6 matching bases. The CDR3 totals 12 residues. Trimming removed 8 bases from V and 1 base from J, with 11 bases in between. Germline CDR1 reads SQVTM; CDR2 reads ANQGSEA. CDR3 protein: CSLSDRNTEAFF. The CDR3, as DNA: TGCAGCTTATCGGACAGGAACACTGAAGCTTTCTTT.

This clonotype was found many times. The chain is built from TRBV20-1 and TRBJ1-6; D gene unclear. The germline gives CDR1 DFQATT, CDR2 SNEGSKA (reference sequence). The V end was cut by 1 base, the J end by 10 bases, with 17 bases between. The CDR3 loop spans 15 amino acids. The CDR3 DNA reads as TGCAGTGCTAGAGTGCAGGAGGGAGTAGTATCACCCCTCCACTTT. This encodes CSARVQEGVVSPLHF.

This clonotype was detected a few times. The V gene is TRBV4-3, the J gene TRBJ2-5; D might be TRBD2 (5 bases). Germline V lookup: CDR1 LGHNA, CDR2 YSLEER. Trimming stripped 0 bases from V and 9 bases from J, with 11 bases between. The CDR3 covers 13 residues. CDR3 region: CASSQDLTRAQYF. The CDR3 nucleotides read TGCGCCAGCAGCCAAGATCTCACGCGGGCCCAGTACTTC.

A word on this clonotype: Since a much larger clone is just one base distant, this may be a read error. The chain recombines TRBV29-1 with TRBJ2-1; tentatively, D is TRBD1 (5 bases). CDR3 length: 12 amino acids. CDR1 SQVTM and CDR2 ANQGSEA come from the germline V gene. Written as DNA, the CDR3 is TGCAGCGCTGGTCTAGGGGTCGATGAGCAGTTGTTC. It is translated as CSAGLGVDEQLF.

This clonotype was counted a few times. The V and J genes are TRBV5-6 and TRBJ2-5, with 7 nucleotides matching TRBD2. The CDR3 contains 14 residues. With 3 bases clipped from V and 0 bases from J, the junction kept 2 bases outside the gene matches. Looked up from germline, CDR1 is SGHDT and CDR2 is YYEEEE. CDR3 in amino acids: CASSSGLDQETQYF. The CDR3 region has the DNA TGTGCCAGCAGCTCAGGACTAGACCAAGAGACCCAGTACTTC.

This clonotype came up a few times. The CDR3 spells CASSPRGLGTYQPQHF. The DNA of the CDR3 is TGTGCCAGCTCACCAAGGGGACTCGGTACCTACCAGCCCCAGCATTTT. The rearrangement links TRBV18 to TRBJ1-5, with a weak D call TRBD1 (5 bases). The CDR3 has 16 residues. Germline V CDR1 and CDR2: KGHSH, LQKENI. Trimming cost V 2 bases and J 7 bases, with 18 bases left between them.

At least ten counts were recorded for this clonotype. The chain has TRBV5-5 and TRBJ1-1; D is uncertain. Deletions cut 0 bases from V and 3 bases from J, with 6 bases between. Germline assignment: CDR1 SGHKS and CDR2 YYEKEE (reference sequence). The CDR3 has 13 amino acids. The DNA for the CDR3 is TGTGCCAGCAGCTTGGAACCGTACACTGAAGCTTTCTTT. Translating gives CASSLEPYTEAFF.

Many counts were recorded for this clonotype. J is TRBJ2-5 and V is TRBV19; either TRBD1 or TRBD2 may supply D (5 bases each). Germline assignment: CDR1 LNHDA and CDR2 SQIVND (reference sequence). The CDR3 has 15 amino acids. V lost 4 bases to trimming and J lost 5 bases, with 17 bases between them. The CDR3 protein is CASSTGAKVVETQYF. CDR3 DNA: TGTGCCAGTAGTACCGGGGCGAAGGTCGTCGAGACCCAGTACTTC.

This chain links TRBV19 with TRBJ2-7; tentatively, D is TRBD1 (5 bases). Germline V lookup: CDR1 LNHDA, CDR2 SQIVND (reference sequence). V was cut by 6 bases and J by 5 bases, with 17 bases left in between. The CDR3 runs to 14 residues. The CDR3 bases are TGTGCCAGTAGACGCCAGGGTGGAATGAACGAGCAGTACTTC. This sequence encodes CASRRQGGMNEQYF.

Ten or more counts support this clonotype. This chain joins TRBV27 and TRBJ2-2; a possible D gene is TRBD2 (5 bases). This CDR3 region has 15 residues. Germline V gives CDR1 MNHEY, CDR2 SMNVEV (reference sequence). V lost 9 bases and J 6 bases, leaving 20 bases between the germline ends. The CDR3 bases are TGTGCCAGTAGAAAATCGTCTCAGAGGGCCGGGGAGCTGTTTTTT. It encodes CASRKSSQRAGELFF.

This clonotype was recorded many times. The CDR3 loop reads CASSLRDRGYEQYF. In nucleotides, the CDR3 is TGTGCCAGCAGCCTAAGGGACAGGGGCTACGAGCAGTACTTC. The V gene is TRBV7-2, the J gene TRBJ2-7, with TRBD1 matching over 10 bases. The CDR3 extends over 14 amino acids. In germline, CDR1 is SGHTA, CDR2 FQGNSA. Trimming at V came to 5 bases and at J to 3 bases, leaving 4 bases not matched to a gene.

This clonotype has a count of ten or more. The gene calls are TRBV19 and TRBJ1-5; maybe TRBD1 (5 bases). In germline, CDR1 is LNHDA, CDR2 SQIVND (reference sequence). This CDR3 spans 14 amino acids. V was clipped by 3 bases and J by 5 bases, with 11 bases between them. This CDR3 reads CASSIGVGDQPQHF. DNA of the CDR3: TGTGCCAGTAGTATCGGGGTGGGGGATCAGCCCCAGCATTTT. The full variable domain, completed using reference TRBV19 and TRBJ1-5, is DGGITQSPKYLFRKEGQNVTLSCEQNLNHDAMYWYRQDPGQGLRLIYYSQIVNDFQKGDIAEGYSVSREKKESFPLTVTSAQKNPTAFYLCASSIGVGDQPQHFGDGTRLSIL.

V usage is TRBV7-2 and J usage is TRBJ1-2, with TRBD1 matching over 9 bases. Germline V gene data show CDR1 as SGHTA and CDR2 as FQGNSA. V was clipped by 5 bases and J by 4 bases; unmatched bases: 8. The CDR3 is 15 amino acids. The CDR3 here is CASSPRTGVTYGYTF. The CDR3 DNA follows: TGTGCCAGCAGCCCTCGGACAGGGGTCACCTATGGCTACACCTTC.

There are many counts of this clonotype. The rearrangement joins TRBV19 to TRBJ1-2; D gene ambiguous. Trimming removed 3 bases at V and 0 bases at J, with 11 bases between. This CDR3 spans 15 amino acids. Germline CDR1 reads LNHDA; CDR2 reads SQIVND (reference sequence). The CDR3 coding sequence is TGTGCCAGTAGTATGGATAGGAAGACTAACTATGGCTACACCTTC. Translating it yields CASSMDRKTNYGYTF.